The sequence of this T cell receptor (beta chain) was determined in a study of cytomegalovirus exposure and HLA in healthy donors. Study findings and constraints: Investigators reported more than 150 TCR beta chains as tied to cytomegalovirus.

This CDR3 comprises 14 residues. CDR1 and CDR2 from the germline V gene are GTSNPN and SVGIG (reference sequence). V lost 3 bases to trimming and J lost 4 bases, with 15 bases between them. 60 Vbeta and 13 Jbeta primers were used in PCR. Only in-frame clones appear in the TCRdb table, and some are missing; sequencing was by immunoSEQ multiplex PCR. The table records some 99,000 clones, roughly 76% of them present only once. On this clone itself: Its specificity is unknown.

V and J are TRBV30 and TRBJ1-1, with D tentatively TRBD1 (6 bases). Sequenced material: PBMCs. The source of this sequence is a female donor in good health and CMV-seronegative. CDR3 nucleotides: TGTGCCTGGAGGGGGGGGCCACGGAGCACTGAAGCTTTCTTT. It translates to CAWRGGPRSTEAFF.